A selection of T cell receptor beta chains follows, all from one sample in a study of T-cell reconstitution after alpha-beta-depleted transplantation in children. TCRdb re-analysed the PCR reads in MiXCR, keeping a single row per CDR3 protein. The sample consists of 240,000 or so distinct CDR3 sequences, roughly 7.7% of them appearing once. Sequences were derived from PBMCs, mostly from graft donor cells, sampled 180 days after TCRalphabeta/CD19-depleted stem cell transplant. The receptor set was obtained from a male patient younger than 18 who had a stem cell transplant for acute lymphoblastic leukemia, so the T cells may come from the graft donor. Each CDR3 is given without its conserved first and last residue. Fields, in order: CDR3 protein, clone size, CDR3 length, J gene, V gene. Size is stated for part of the rows, as once, few or many counts, or as a class when the clone is expanded.

cdr3_aa: AISEGPYEQY
clone_size: many
cdr3_length: 10
j_call: TRBJ2-7
v_call: TRBV10-3

cdr3_aa: ASSFHGTNQPQH
clone_size: many
cdr3_length: 12
j_call: TRBJ1-5
v_call: TRBV12-3/TRBV12-4

cdr3_aa: ASSLVGGAHNEQF
clone_size: NA
cdr3_length: 13
j_call: TRBJ2-1
v_call: TRBV7-9

cdr3_aa: SVLTRTSGVSSYNEQF
clone_size: many
cdr3_length: 16
j_call: TRBJ2-1
v_call: TRBV29-1

cdr3_aa: ASSPLAASYEQY
clone_size: few
cdr3_length: 12
j_call: TRBJ2-7
v_call: TRBV18

cdr3_aa: ATSDSSGFPDTQY
clone_size: many
cdr3_length: 13
j_call: TRBJ2-3
v_call: TRBV24-1

cdr3_aa: ASSFLLDWTDGYT
clone_size: many
cdr3_length: 13
j_call: TRBJ1-2
v_call: TRBV5-5

cdr3_aa: ASSSGRDYGYT
clone_size: many
cdr3_length: 11
j_call: TRBJ1-2
v_call: TRBV28

cdr3_aa: SARTTGGWDEKLF
clone_size: many
cdr3_length: 13
j_call: TRBJ1-4
v_call: TRBV20-1

cdr3_aa: ASSYSEGGTEAF
clone_size: many
cdr3_length: 12
j_call: TRBJ1-1
v_call: TRBV6-2/TRBV6-3

cdr3_aa: ASSPWTKNNEQF
clone_size: NA
cdr3_length: 12
j_call: TRBJ2-1
v_call: TRBV7-6

cdr3_aa: ASSLAQRERIYEQY
clone_size: many
cdr3_length: 14
j_call: TRBJ2-7
v_call: TRBV7-8

cdr3_aa: ASSPGEDTDTQY
clone_size: many
cdr3_length: 12
j_call: TRBJ2-3
v_call: TRBV7-9

cdr3_aa: ASSYTGGPYEQY
clone_size: many
cdr3_length: 12
j_call: TRBJ2-7
v_call: TRBV6-2/TRBV6-3

cdr3_aa: ASSLSRIFAETQY
clone_size: many
cdr3_length: 13
j_call: TRBJ2-5
v_call: TRBV5-6

cdr3_aa: ASSFGRPQDTQY
clone_size: medium-sized
cdr3_length: 12
j_call: TRBJ2-3
v_call: TRBV5-1

cdr3_aa: ASSYRDRGQYEQY
clone_size: many
cdr3_length: 13
j_call: TRBJ2-7
v_call: TRBV25-1

cdr3_aa: ASSLALARTYEQY
clone_size: many
cdr3_length: 13
j_call: TRBJ2-7
v_call: TRBV7-2

cdr3_aa: ASTFPTRGELF
clone_size: many
cdr3_length: 11
j_call: TRBJ2-2
v_call: TRBV5-1

cdr3_aa: ASSLMGNQY
clone_size: many
cdr3_length: 9
j_call: TRBJ2-5
v_call: TRBV12-3/TRBV12-4

cdr3_aa: ASSFTRDSYYEQY
clone_size: many
cdr3_length: 13
j_call: TRBJ2-7
v_call: TRBV7-9

cdr3_aa: ASSLSGGFGYT
clone_size: many
cdr3_length: 11
j_call: TRBJ1-2
v_call: TRBV12-3/TRBV12-4

cdr3_aa: ASSLSTYEQY
clone_size: many
cdr3_length: 10
j_call: TRBJ2-7
v_call: TRBV5-6

cdr3_aa: ASSLALGQGNEKLF
clone_size: many
cdr3_length: 14
j_call: TRBJ1-4
v_call: TRBV7-2

cdr3_aa: ASSSSGGVRTEQY
clone_size: many
cdr3_length: 13
j_call: TRBJ2-7
v_call: TRBV12-3/TRBV12-4

cdr3_aa: ASSTPSYEQY
clone_size: NA
cdr3_length: 10
j_call: TRBJ2-7
v_call: TRBV21-1

cdr3_aa: ASSTAGKGYSYEQY
clone_size: many
cdr3_length: 14
j_call: TRBJ2-7
v_call: TRBV4-3

cdr3_aa: AISGGQVYGYT
clone_size: many
cdr3_length: 11
j_call: TRBJ1-2
v_call: TRBV10-3

cdr3_aa: ASSLEAGLAGENEQF
clone_size: few
cdr3_length: 15
j_call: TRBJ2-1
v_call: TRBV5-4

cdr3_aa: SVELVDDRLPYEQY
clone_size: many
cdr3_length: 14
j_call: TRBJ2-7
v_call: TRBV29-1

cdr3_aa: ASSYSLPDTQY
clone_size: many
cdr3_length: 11
j_call: TRBJ2-3
v_call: TRBV6-2/TRBV6-3

cdr3_aa: ASSFGENTEAF
clone_size: many
cdr3_length: 11
j_call: TRBJ1-1
v_call: TRBV12-3/TRBV12-4

cdr3_aa: ASSSHRDDTEAF
clone_size: many
cdr3_length: 12
j_call: TRBJ1-1
v_call: TRBV7-3

cdr3_aa: SAREGRKTGELF
clone_size: many
cdr3_length: 12
j_call: TRBJ2-2
v_call: TRBV20-1

cdr3_aa: SVERGEEKLF
clone_size: many
cdr3_length: 10
j_call: TRBJ1-4
v_call: TRBV29-1

cdr3_aa: ASSFDGQYEQY
clone_size: many
cdr3_length: 11
j_call: TRBJ2-7
v_call: TRBV7-2

cdr3_aa: ASSLPKSNTEAF
clone_size: many
cdr3_length: 12
j_call: TRBJ1-1
v_call: TRBV28

cdr3_aa: ASSLRIPGQGSKNIQY
clone_size: many
cdr3_length: 16
j_call: TRBJ2-4
v_call: TRBV11-2

cdr3_aa: SAQGAQGTEAF
clone_size: many
cdr3_length: 11
j_call: TRBJ1-1
v_call: TRBV29-1

cdr3_aa: ASSPWDGEQY
clone_size: many
cdr3_length: 10
j_call: TRBJ2-7
v_call: TRBV18

cdr3_aa: ASSYGGFVYEQY
clone_size: many
cdr3_length: 12
j_call: TRBJ2-7
v_call: TRBV6-2/TRBV6-3

cdr3_aa: ASSSTQGGGYT
clone_size: many
cdr3_length: 11
j_call: TRBJ1-2
v_call: TRBV12-3/TRBV12-4

cdr3_aa: SVEDLPSGFSTDTQY
clone_size: many
cdr3_length: 15
j_call: TRBJ2-3
v_call: TRBV29-1

cdr3_aa: SVRSGRVGDTQY
clone_size: many
cdr3_length: 12
j_call: TRBJ2-3
v_call: TRBV29-1

cdr3_aa: ASSRQSGGNQPQH
clone_size: many
cdr3_length: 13
j_call: TRBJ1-5
v_call: TRBV6-2/TRBV6-3

cdr3_aa: ASSEREGEQF
clone_size: many
cdr3_length: 10
j_call: TRBJ2-1
v_call: TRBV9

cdr3_aa: ASRRDAAPKNIQY
clone_size: few
cdr3_length: 13
j_call: TRBJ2-4
v_call: TRBV19

cdr3_aa: ASSIAPTGANEQF
clone_size: many
cdr3_length: 13
j_call: TRBJ2-1
v_call: TRBV21-1

cdr3_aa: ASYGSGDEQF
clone_size: many
cdr3_length: 10
j_call: TRBJ2-1
v_call: TRBV19

cdr3_aa: SARTGSNTGELF
clone_size: many
cdr3_length: 12
j_call: TRBJ2-2
v_call: TRBV29-1

cdr3_aa: ASSGQLGPNFYEQY
clone_size: NA
cdr3_length: 14
j_call: TRBJ2-7
v_call: TRBV7-9

cdr3_aa: ASSQGWDYGYT
clone_size: many
cdr3_length: 11
j_call: TRBJ1-2
v_call: TRBV4-2

cdr3_aa: ASRRVPTEAF
clone_size: many
cdr3_length: 10
j_call: TRBJ1-1
v_call: TRBV6-5

cdr3_aa: ASNNPGEVGKNIQY
clone_size: many
cdr3_length: 14
j_call: TRBJ2-4
v_call: TRBV7-2

cdr3_aa: ASSIAGVNTGELF
clone_size: many
cdr3_length: 13
j_call: TRBJ2-2
v_call: TRBV19

cdr3_aa: ASSFGGTDLEQY
clone_size: few
cdr3_length: 12
j_call: TRBJ2-7
v_call: TRBV6-5